Below are 27 T cell receptor beta chains sequenced from a single sample in a study of blood T cell repertoires in COVID-19. Profiling relied on immunoSEQ multiplex PCR, and the TCRdb table lists in-frame clones only, not all of them. The sample shows 250,000 or so clones, roughly 84% of them seen only once. The sample consisted of PBMCs or T cells enriched from blood (not recorded which). The receptors were sampled from a man aged 45-65 years who had recovered from COVID-19.

The genes are TRBV28 and TRBJ1-5; 10 nucleotides line up with TRBD1. The V gene's germline CDR1 is MDHEN and CDR2 SYDVKM. V shed 5 bases and J 8 bases; nucleotides not matched to a gene: 9. The length of the CDR3 is 15 residues. Here the CDR3 DNA reads TGTGCCAGCAGTCGAGGGACAGGGGCAAAAAAGCCCCAGCATTTT. Translating it yields CASSRGTGAKKPQHF. Supplemented by reference TRBV28 and TRBJ1-5, the full variable domain reads DVKVTQSSRYLVKRTGEKVFLECVQDMDHENMFWYRQDPGLGLRLIYFSYDVKMKEKGDIPEGYSVSREKKERFSLILESASTNQTSMYLCASSRGTGAKKPQHFGDGTRLSIL.

The chain joins TRBV2 to TRBJ1-2; 9 bases are a match to TRBD1. With 6 bases clipped from V and 4 bases from J, the junction kept 6 bases outside the gene matches. CDR3 length equals 14 residues. CDR1 is SNHLY, CDR2 FYNNEI, per germline. DNA of the CDR3: TGTGCCAGCAGAAACTTGGGACAGGGCTATGGCTACACCTTC. Amino acid sequence: CASRNLGQGYGYTF.

The genes are TRBV12-5 and TRBJ2-3, with D perhaps matching TRBD1 (6 bases). CDR3 size: 15 residues. Per the germline V gene, CDR1 is LGHNT and CDR2 is FRNRAP. The V gene lost 5 bases and the J gene lost 0 bases, with 12 bases spanning the gap. The CDR3 sequence: CASGTRQASTDTQYF. As DNA, the CDR3 is TGTGCTAGTGGTACCCGACAGGCTAGCACAGATACGCAGTATTTT.

This clone was observed a few times. The rearrangement uses TRBV27 and TRBJ2-5; D remains ambiguous. Trimming shortened V by 5 bases and J by 3 bases, and 13 bases separated the two germline ends. This CDR3 contains 14 residues. Germline V gene lookup returns CDR1 MNHEY and CDR2 SMNVEV (reference sequence). Written as DNA, the CDR3 is TGTGCCAGCAGTCTGACAAAAATCGAAGAGACCCAGTACTTC. Amino acids: CASSLTKIEETQYF.

This clone was recorded only once. The chain links TRBV25-1 to TRBJ2-1; D not resolved. V lost 3 bases to trimming and J lost 4 bases, with 10 bases between them. CDR3 size: 14 residues. Germline-derived CDR1 and CDR2 are MGHDK and SYGVNS. The CDR3 loop reads CASSDPPRYNEQFF. As DNA, the CDR3 is TGTGCCAGCAGTGACCCCCCCAGATACAATGAGCAGTTCTTC.

The gene calls are TRBV10-3 and TRBJ2-4, with TRBD1 identical over 9 bases. Germline V gene data show CDR1 as ENHRY and CDR2 as SYGVKD. The CDR3 is 13 residues long. Trimming removed 11 bases from V and 6 bases from J; junction bases left unmatched: 8. Here the CDR3 reads CASQPTGGNIQYF. The CDR3 DNA reads as TGTGCCTCCCAACCGACAGGGGGAAACATTCAGTACTTC.

This chain connects TRBV7-9 to TRBJ1-1; 7 bases are a match to TRBD1. J gave up 11 bases and V 5 bases, and 5 bases lay outside the gene matches. This CDR3 spans 11 amino acids. The germline V gene has CDR1 SEHNR and CDR2 FQNEAQ (reference sequence). CDR3 sequence reads: CASSLGQQAFF. The CDR3 DNA reads as TGTGCCAGCAGCCTGGGACAGCAGGCTTTCTTT.

The chain recombines TRBV18 with TRBJ1-5; D perhaps matches TRBD1 (5 bases). Germline assignment: CDR1 KGHSH and CDR2 LQKENI. Trimming removed 2 bases from V and 9 bases from J, with 17 bases in between. The CDR3 is 15 residues long. The CDR3, as DNA: TGTGCCAGCTCACCAATCAGGGTGGGGGGTCGGCCCCAGCATTTT. Encoded protein: CASSPIRVGGRPQHF.

This clone appeared a single time. V usage is TRBV10-2 and J usage is TRBJ2-4; 9 bases match TRBD2. There are 15 residues in the CDR3. With 3 bases clipped from V and 3 bases from J, the junction kept 3 bases outside the gene matches. CDR1 is WSHSY and CDR2 is SAAADI in the germline V gene. CDR3 sequence: CASSERTSVKNIQYF. CDR3 DNA: TGCGCCAGCAGTGAACGGACTAGCGTCAAAAACATTCAGTACTTC.

The chain has TRBV19 and TRBJ2-7; 9 bases line up with TRBD2. Germline V gene sequence: CDR1 LNHDA, CDR2 SQIVND (reference sequence). This CDR3 comprises 15 residues. J lost 6 bases, V lost 5 bases, and 11 bases had no gene match. CDR3 sequence: CASSSGTSRIGEQYF. The CDR3 nucleotides read TGTGCCAGTAGTTCCGGGACTAGCAGGATCGGCGAGCAGTACTTC.

This chain joins TRBV19 and TRBJ2-7; the D is unclear. The V gene lost 7 bases and the J gene lost 6 bases, with 16 bases spanning the gap. This CDR3 has 13 residues. CDR1 is LNHDA, CDR2 SQIVND, per germline (reference sequence). In DNA, the CDR3 is TGTGCCAGTAATGCAGGCTCTGTCTCCGAGCAGTACTTC. This gives the protein CASNAGSVSEQYF.

This clone has just one count. The chain is built from TRBV10-3 and TRBJ2-3, with D perhaps TRBD2 (6 bases). Germline assignment: CDR1 ENHRY and CDR2 SYGVKD. The V end lost 1 base, the J end lost 4 bases, and 18 bases lay between the germline ends. This CDR3 contains 17 residues. CDR3: CAISELPGTEGSDTQYF. The DNA of the CDR3 is TGTGCCATCAGTGAGTTGCCCGGGACGGAGGGATCAGATACGCAGTATTTT.

The V gene is TRBV18, the J gene TRBJ2-3, with 8 positions matching TRBD2. The CDR3 loop spans 14 amino acids. The V gene's germline CDR1 is KGHSH and CDR2 LQKENI. Losses at the gene ends were 3 bases for V and 2 bases for J; bases not matched to a gene: 1. The CDR3 nucleotides are TGTGCCAGCTCACCGCGGGGGGTCACAGATACGCAGTATTTT. It yields the protein CASSPRGVTDTQYF.

The rearrangement uses TRBV7-2 and TRBJ2-1; tentative D call: TRBD2 (6 bases). Germline CDR1 is SGHTA and CDR2 is FQGNSA. This CDR3 has 14 residues. V dropped 5 bases and J dropped 9 bases, with 17 bases sitting between them. The CDR3 region has the DNA TGTGCCAGCAGCCTCCGGGGGTCGGGTCCTGAGCAGTTCTTC. It codes for CASSLRGSGPEQFF.

This chain connects TRBV24-1 to TRBJ2-3, with 9 bases matching TRBD2. Per the germline V gene, CDR1 is KGHDR and CDR2 is SFDVKD. V dropped 4 bases and J dropped 2; count of bases not matched to a gene: 6. This CDR3 is 16 amino acids long. The CDR3 loop reads CATSEPAGGFTDTQYF. In DNA form, the CDR3 reads TGTGCCACCAGTGAACCAGCGGGGGGTTTCACAGATACGCAGTATTTT.

The chain carries TRBV29-1 and TRBJ2-7, with D possibly TRBD2 on 6 matching bases. With 1 base removed from V and 5 bases from J, the gap between germline ends came to 15 bases. This CDR3 comprises 14 residues. Germline V gene lookup returns CDR1 SQVTM and CDR2 ANQGSEA. CDR3 DNA: TGCAGCGTTGAAGCTCTCTCCGGGAGCAACGAGCAGTACTTC. Its translation: CSVEALSGSNEQYF.

The gene calls are TRBV4-3 and TRBJ2-1; TRBD1 is a possible D gene (5 bases). CDR3 length equals 15 residues. Germline lookup yields CDR1 LGHNA and CDR2 YSLEER. V dropped 2 bases and J dropped 2 bases, with 10 bases sitting between them. CDR3 coding DNA: TGCGCCAGCAGCCAATCGACAGACCCCTACAATGAGCAGTTCTTC. It is translated as CASSQSTDPYNEQFF.

This chain links TRBV2 with TRBJ1-4, with a tentative D call TRBD1 (6 bases). The CDR3 totals 12 residues. V was shortened by 6 bases and J by 10 bases, with 12 bases between the two germline ends. Per the germline V gene, CDR1 is SNHLY and CDR2 is FYNNEI. The CDR3 loop is CASRRQDGKLFF. CDR3 sequence (DNA): TGTGCCAGCAGAAGACAGGATGGAAAACTGTTTTTT.

The rearrangement joins TRBV6-4 to TRBJ2-3, with TRBD2 as a possible D gene (6 bases). The CDR3 sequence is 17 residues long. The germline V gene encodes CDR1 MRHNA and CDR2 SNTAGT. Trimming shortened V by 4 bases and J by 1 base, and 18 bases separated the two germline ends. The CDR3 spells CASSADEAGFGTDTQYF. In DNA, the CDR3 is TGTGCCAGCAGTGCGGATGAGGCGGGATTCGGCACAGATACGCAGTATTTT.

The chain combines TRBV10-3 with TRBJ2-3; no definite D call. V was trimmed by 4 bases and J by 2 bases, leaving 10 bases between them. The CDR3 length is 14 residues. The V gene's germline CDR1 is ENHRY and CDR2 SYGVKD. Here the CDR3 DNA reads TGTGCCATCAGTGTTGCCGCGGTCACAGATACGCAGTATTTT. Translation: CAISVAAVTDTQYF.

The chain has TRBV19 and TRBJ1-5, with a possible D match to TRBD1 (5 bases). The V and J ends lost 9 bases and 0 bases respectively, with 12 bases between them. The CDR3 extends over 14 amino acids. CDR1 and CDR2 from the germline V gene are LNHDA and SQIVND (reference sequence). CDR3 loop: CASTSDNSNQPQHF. The CDR3 DNA reads as TGTGCCAGCACCTCGGACAATAGCAATCAGCCCCAGCATTTT.

V usage is TRBV9 and J usage is TRBJ2-3, with 9 bases lining up with TRBD2. With V trimmed by 0 bases and J by 2 bases, 1 base remained unmatched. The germline CDR1 and CDR2 sequences are SGDLS and YYNGEE. The CDR3 sequence is 15 residues long. The CDR3 sequence: CASSVVAGVTDTQYF. The CDR3 region has the DNA TGTGCCAGCAGCGTAGTAGCGGGGGTCACAGATACGCAGTATTTT.

The rearrangement uses TRBV12-5 and TRBJ1-1; D may be TRBD1 (6 bases). V was shortened by 6 bases and J by 5 bases, with 16 bases between the two germline ends. The length of the CDR3 is 14 residues. Germline CDR1 reads LGHNT; CDR2 reads FRNRAP. Here the CDR3 DNA reads TGTGCTAGTGGCCTTACCGGGGGGCAAACTGAAGCTTTCTTT. Encoded protein: CASGLTGGQTEAFF. The variable domain in full, completed from reference TRBV12-5 and TRBJ1-1, reads DARVTQTPRHKVTEMGQEVTMRCQPILGHNTVFWYRQTMMQGLELLAYFRNRAPLDDSGMPKDRFSAEMPDATLATLKIQPSEPRDSAVYFCASGLTGGQTEAFFGQGTRLTVV.

The chain couples TRBV28 to TRBJ1-2; D gene ambiguous. The CDR3 runs 15 residues. In germline, CDR1 is MDHEN, CDR2 SYDVKM. Trimming stripped 6 bases from V and 1 base from J, with 15 bases between. The CDR3 DNA sequence: TGTGCCAGCAGCACGGCTGAGGCTCTTAACTATGGCTACACCTTC. The encoded protein is CASSTAEALNYGYTF.

The chain uses TRBV18 and TRBJ1-1; 9 positions agree with TRBD1. Per germline, CDR1 KGHSH and CDR2 LQKENI. CDR3 length: 14 residues. The J segment lost 7 bases and the V segment lost 4 bases, leaving 7 bases of the junction unmatched. As DNA, the CDR3 is TGTGCCAGCTCACTGGGACAGGGCTTGGGTGAAGCTTTCTTT. Protein product: CASSLGQGLGEAFF. Full variable domain (rest looked up from reference TRBV18 and TRBJ1-1): NAGVMQNPRHLVRRRGQEARLRCSPMKGHSHVYWYRQLPEEGLKFMVYLQKENIIDESGMPKERFSAEFPKEGPSILRIQQVVRGDSAAYFCASSLGQGLGEAFFGQGTRLTVV.

This chain uses TRBV6-6 with TRBJ1-3, with 7 bases that match TRBD1. J lost 0 bases, V lost 7 bases, and 9 bases had no gene match. The CDR3 loop spans 16 amino acids. Germline V gene data show CDR1 as MNHNY and CDR2 as SVGAGI (reference sequence). This CDR3 reads CASNPGTASSGNTIYF. Here the CDR3 DNA reads TGTGCCAGCAATCCCGGGACAGCTAGCTCTGGAAACACCATATATTTT.

V usage is TRBV18 and J usage is TRBJ1-1; possible D gene TRBD1, 5 bases. The CDR3 has 13 residues. Germline V lookup: CDR1 KGHSH, CDR2 LQKENI. Trimming pared 6 bases from V and 6 bases from J, leaving 14 bases between. The CDR3 protein is CASSRSGYAEAFF. The CDR3 region has the DNA TGTGCCAGCTCGCGATCAGGGTACGCTGAAGCTTTCTTT.